These 10 T cell receptor beta chains came from one sample sequenced in a study of blood T cells in healthy people across ages. Primers used in a second PCR of roughly 6 to 12 cycles were a sample-barcoded 5' primer and a J-beta primer mix. Using its own MiXCR run on the 5' RACE reads, TCRdb lists one record per CDR3 protein. The sample has 1.8 million or so distinct CDR3 sequences; 39% are singletons. Sequenced: blood. The receptors stem from a human donor in good health.

The CDR3 here is CSVESSNQPQHF. CDR3 nucleotides: TGCAGCGTTGAGAGTAGCAATCAGCCCCAGCATTTT. The V and J genes are TRBV29-1 and TRBJ1-5; the D is unclear. The CDR3 runs to 12 residues. Per the germline V gene, CDR1 is SQVTM and CDR2 is ANQGSEA. Trimming cost V 3 bases and J 0 bases, with 3 bases left between them.

In the case of this clonotype: This may come from a read error, since a much larger clone is one base off. The rearrangement links TRBV7-6 to TRBJ1-4; D is unclear. CDR1 and CDR2 from the germline V gene are SGHVS and FNYEAQ. CDR3 length: 12 amino acids. The CDR3 loop reads CTSSPDYEKLFF. DNA for the CDR3: TGTACCAGCAGCCCTGACTATGAAAAACTGTTTTTT. Full variable domain (missing parts from reference TRBV7-6 and TRBJ1-4): GAGVSQSPRYKVTKRGQDVALRCDPISGHVSLYWYRQALGQGPEFLTYFNYEAQQDKSGLPNDRFSAERPEGSISTLTIQRTEQRDSAMYRCTSSPDYEKLFFGSGTQLSVL.

The DNA of the CDR3 is TGTGCCAGCAGATCGAACAGGGATGAGCAGTACTTC. It is translated as CASRSNRDEQYF. The chain couples TRBV6-1 to TRBJ2-7, with D perhaps TRBD1 (6 bases). This CDR3 comprises 12 residues. Trimming pared 6 bases from V and 7 bases from J, leaving 13 bases between. Germline CDR1 reads MNHNS; CDR2 reads SASEGT.

This clonotype came up a few times. This chain links TRBV7-9 with TRBJ2-7; D could derive from TRBD1 or TRBD2 (5 bases each). The CDR3 sequence is 15 residues long. Germline V gene data show CDR1 as SEHNR and CDR2 as FQNEAQ (reference sequence). Trimming took off 4 bases at V and 1 base at J, with 14 bases between the two ends. The CDR3 region is CASSSERQGSYEQYF. DNA for the CDR3: TGTGCCAGCAGCTCCGAGCGGCAGGGATCCTACGAGCAGTACTTC.

A few counts support this clonotype. The rearrangement joins TRBV29-1 to TRBJ1-5; no clear D gene. CDR1 SQVTM and CDR2 ANQGSEA come from the germline V gene. The CDR3 covers 17 residues. The ends were cut back, 2 bases at V and 3 bases at J, with 20 bases in the middle. CDR3 nucleotide sequence: TGCAGCGTTGAACGACCCCAAATAAGATGTGCCAATCAGCCCCAGCATTTT. Translating it yields CSVERPQIRCANQPQHF.

This clonotype was detected a few times. The chain couples TRBV2 to TRBJ1-6; D might be TRBD1 (5 bases). V gave up 7 bases and J gave up 11 bases, with 15 bases separating them. There are 13 residues in the CDR3. From germline, CDR1 is SNHLY and CDR2 FYNNEI. The CDR3 nucleotides are TGTGCCAGCAAGATCAGGGAAGGAGCACCCCTCCACTTT. It is translated as CASKIREGAPLHF. Full variable domain (remainder filled in from reference TRBV2 and TRBJ1-6): EPEVTQTPSHQVTQMGQEVILRCVPISNHLYFYWYRQILGQKVEFLVSFYNNEISEKSEIFDDQFSVERPDGSNFTLKIRSTKLEDSAMYFCASKIREGAPLHFGNGTRLTVT.

The chain employs TRBV4-2 and TRBJ1-2; D not resolved. The V end was cut by 0 bases, the J end by 8 bases, with 13 bases between. The CDR3 length is 14 residues. From germline, CDR1 is LGHNA and CDR2 YNFKEQ. Written as DNA, the CDR3 is TGTGCCAGCAGCCAAGATGTCTTCCGGATCGGCTACACCTTC. It specifies CASSQDVFRIGYTF.

J is TRBJ2-5 and V is TRBV12-3 or TRBV12-4; D could derive from TRBD1 or TRBD2 (6 bases each). V gave up 7 bases and J gave up 4 bases, with 25 bases separating them. The CDR3 is 17 amino acids. The CDR3 is CASTPGAGQVGGETQYF. For the CDR3, the DNA is TGTGCCAGCACACCAGGGGCGGGGCAGGTCGGTGGAGAGACCCAGTACTTC.

The chain uses TRBV15 and TRBJ2-1, with D possibly being TRBD2 (7 bases). Trimming removed 0 bases from V and 8 bases from J, with 17 bases in between. Per the germline V gene, CDR1 is LNHNV and CDR2 is YYDKDF (reference sequence). The CDR3 is made up of 16 amino acids. The CDR3 reads CATSRDLGGGRDEQFF. Here the CDR3 DNA reads TGTGCCACCAGCAGAGATCTGGGGGGGGGCCGTGATGAGCAGTTCTTC.

This clonotype has only a few counts. This chain links TRBV24-1 with TRBJ2-5; D possibly matches TRBD1 or TRBD2 (5 bases each). This CDR3 contains 16 residues. CDR1 is KGHDR, CDR2 SFDVKD, per germline. V shed 3 bases and J shed 6 bases, with 19 bases lying between them. CDR3 sequence reads: CATSDGPGSLGQTQYF. The CDR3 coding sequence is TGTGCCACCAGTGATGGGCCAGGGAGCCTAGGGCAGACCCAGTACTTC.